The T cell receptor beta chain described here comes from a study of vaccination and CD4 T cells after COVID-19. In its sample, this clonotype was seen a few times. Its antigen is undetermined. Oncomine TCR Beta short-read sequencing was applied to DNA from cultured CD4+ T cells. The source of extracted genomic DNA was cultured CD4+ T cells. TCRdb recomputed calls from the PCR reads with MiXCR, one row per CDR3 protein. The sample consists of around 25,000 distinct CDR3 sequences, roughly 45% of them appearing once. V trimming: 4 bases; J trimming: 7 bases; junction bases outside the gene matches: 10. This CDR3 has 14 residues. Germline V gives CDR1 SQVTM, CDR2 ANQGSEA. Described treatment: roughly nine-day PBMC culture with coronavirus spike peptide pools or control peptides (ViraFEST assay). Negative selection isolated the CD4+ T cells once the cells had been cultured for around nine days.

The clonotype was recovered from a human donor who had recovered from COVID-19. The sample taken for sequencing was CD4+ T cells from blood, cultured in vitro. V is TRBV29-1 and J is TRBJ1-2, with TRBD1 matching over 9 bases. The CDR3 here is CSVVEGQGFGGYTF. Written as DNA, the CDR3 is TGCAGCGTTGTCGAGGGACAGGGTTTTGGTGGCTACACCTTC.